A selection of T cell receptor beta chains follows, all from one sample in a study of cytomegalovirus exposure and HLA in healthy donors. The repertoire was sequenced with immunoSEQ multiplex PCR; TCRdb's copy has only in-frame clones and lacks some. In the table there are around 81,000 clones, 63% of which are singletons. The sample taken for sequencing was PBMCs. The receptor set was obtained from a man aged 25-45 years in good health and CMV-seropositive. The CDR3 runs from the conserved cysteine through the conserved F or W. The order of the fields is D gene, J gene, V gene, clone size, CDR3 protein, CDR3 DNA. D genes are given only for firm matches. The size entry is marked missing in some rows and otherwise reads once, few, many or a size class.

D: TRBD2
J: TRBJ2-1
V: TRBV14
size: few
CDR3: CASSDSGTSVGQFF
DNA: TGTGCCAGCAGCGATTCCGGGACTAGCGTCGGGCAGTTCTTC

D: -
J: TRBJ1-5
V: TRBV6-5
size: -
CDR3: CASGLTAGQPQHF
DNA: TGTGCCAGCGGTTTAACAGCGGGTCAGCCCCAGCATTTT

D: -
J: TRBJ2-5
V: TRBV5-1
size: -
CDR3: CASSSTTQRETQYF
DNA: TGCGCCAGCAGCTCCACTACCCAGAGAGAGACCCAGTACTTC

D: -
J: TRBJ1-1
V: TRBV2
size: -
CDR3: CASIGWASYHGNTEAFF
DNA: TGTGCCAGCATCGGATGGGCGTCCTACCACGGTAACACTGAAGCTTTCTTT

D: -
J: TRBJ2-3
V: TRBV11-2
size: few
CDR3: CASSPGVGTDTQYF
DNA: TGTGCCAGCAGCCCAGGGGTCGGCACAGATACGCAGTATTTT

D: -
J: TRBJ1-1
V: TRBV6-6
size: -
CDR3: CASSYLGREAFF
DNA: TGTGCCAGCAGTTATCTCGGTCGTGAAGCTTTCTTT

D: -
J: TRBJ2-6
V: TRBV28
size: -
CDR3: CASSMQSGANVLTF
DNA: TGTGCCAGCAGCATGCAGTCTGGGGCCAACGTCCTGACTTTC

D: TRBD1
J: TRBJ1-1
V: TRBV15
size: -
CDR3: CATSRAGGLDEAFF
DNA: TGTGCCACCAGCAGAGCAGGGGGTCTCGATGAAGCTTTCTTT

D: -
J: TRBJ2-1
V: TRBV14
size: -
CDR3: CASSPLDSPHEQFF
DNA: TGTGCCAGCAGCCCACTGGACTCGCCCCATGAGCAGTTCTTC

D: TRBD1
J: TRBJ2-7
V: TRBV28
size: few
CDR3: CATLLGQQNYEQYF
DNA: TGTGCCACCCTCCTGGGACAGCAGAACTACGAGCAGTACTTC

D: -
J: TRBJ1-5
V: TRBV7-2
size: -
CDR3: CASSSSGQPQHF
DNA: TGTGCCAGCAGCTCTAGCGGTCAGCCCCAGCATTTT

D: TRBD1
J: TRBJ2-7
V: TRBV6-1
size: -
CDR3: CASRTDRGNFYEQYF
DNA: TGTGCCAGCAGAACCGACAGGGGGAATTTCTACGAGCAGTACTTC

D: -
J: TRBJ1-1
V: TRBV23-1
size: few
CDR3: CASSQSRGSGTEAFF
DNA: TGCGCCAGCAGTCAATCTCGAGGATCGGGGACTGAAGCTTTCTTT

D: -
J: TRBJ1-1
V: TRBV6-5
size: -
CDR3: CASSYPVWGPEAFF
DNA: TGTGCCAGCAGTTACCCCGTATGGGGGCCTGAAGCTTTCTTT

D: -
J: TRBJ1-2
V: TRBV7-2
size: -
CDR3: CASSSSGGVGQYGYTF
DNA: TGTGCCAGCAGCTCAAGTGGGGGGGTAGGACAGTATGGCTACACCTTC

D: TRBD1
J: TRBJ2-7
V: TRBV28
size: -
CDR3: CASSLDRGGNEQYF
DNA: TGTGCCAGCAGTTTGGACAGGGGAGGAAACGAGCAGTACTTC

D: -
J: TRBJ2-7
V: TRBV5-1
size: few
CDR3: CASSDRTGLTSYEQYF
DNA: TGCGCCAGCAGCGACCGAACAGGTCTTACCTCCTACGAGCAGTACTTC

D: -
J: TRBJ1-6
V: TRBV6-1
size: -
CDR3: CASSGQDLGRGSPLHF
DNA: TGTGCCAGCAGTGGCCAAGACCTTGGCCGCGGGTCACCCCTCCACTTT

D: -
J: TRBJ1-1
V: TRBV5-1
size: -
CDR3: CASSREGGVGNTEAFF
DNA: TGCGCCAGCAGCAGAGAAGGAGGAGTTGGGAACACTGAAGCTTTCTTT

D: TRBD1
J: TRBJ2-2
V: TRBV4-3
size: -
CDR3: CASSQVGTGGTGELFF
DNA: TGCGCCAGCAGCCAAGTTGGGACAGGGGGCACCGGGGAGCTGTTTTTT

D: -
J: TRBJ2-4
V: TRBV2
size: -
CDR3: CASSEGQGNIQYF
DNA: TGTGCCAGCAGTGAGGGTCAGGGGAACATTCAGTACTTC

D: -
J: TRBJ2-5
V: TRBV7-9
size: -
CDR3: CASSWAGEETQYF
DNA: TGTGCCAGCAGCTGGGCCGGGGAAGAGACCCAGTACTTC

D: -
J: TRBJ2-7
V: TRBV7-9
size: few
CDR3: CASSLVGPYEQYF
DNA: TGTGCCAGCAGCTTAGTTGGGCCCTACGAGCAGTACTTC

D: -
J: TRBJ2-7
V: TRBV6-5
size: -
CDR3: CASSYSQGFLYEQYF
DNA: TGTGCCAGCAGTTACTCACAGGGTTTTCTTTACGAGCAGTACTTC